The present T cell receptor beta chain was sequenced within a study of blood T cell repertoires in COVID-19 (dated by TCRdb to 2018 to 2020). Study-wide context: Samples covering the acute and convalescent phases of COVID-19 were provided by collaborators in the United States, Italy and Spain. The repertoires were released in a freely available public database intended as a resource for research on the immune response to SARS-CoV-2. The prospective study material was composed of cDNA or gDNA derived from T cells, B-cell-depleted T cells, or PBMCs. HLA class I and class II types, where available, came from metadata supplied by the sample provider rather than from assay-based typing. Samples were obtained from the ongoing ImmuneRACE study (first 160 participants) and from some 1,300 subjects provided by 6 global collaborators. Nearly every sample came with metadata listing a de-identified subject ID, COVID-19 status, age in years and sex. The dataset comprised deeply sampled blood TCRbeta repertoires from subjects exposed to, actively infected with, or recovered from COVID-19.

TCRbeta CDR3 regions were amplified from genomic DNA by means of the immunoSEQ Assay, a bias-controlled multiplex PCR. The source study handled its data this way. The number of nucleated cells in each sample was estimated by amplification of reference gene primers within the assay. Sequence reads were collapsed and filtered to measure the absolute abundance of every unique TCRbeta CDR3 rearrangement. Productive Simpson clonality was computed per sample as the square root of Simpson's diversity index over productive rearrangements. The source is immuneACCESS, and TCRdb retained only in-frame sequences with V and J called. Part of the clones is not carried over; for the studies checked, unresolved V genes explain less than half of this, and the remainder is unexplained. Clone size and V and J calls were adopted from that table, with D and trimming inferred from the DNA. Across this sample there are about 170,000 clones, with approximately 83% seen only once. Under 13% of the sample is held by the ten biggest clonotypes.

Each collaborating institution followed its own protocols to collect whole blood in K2EDTA tubes. For TCRbeta analysis, collaborators shipped samples as frozen whole blood, isolated PBMCs, or DNA extracted from either of those sample types. Study-wide conclusions, independent of this receptor: How much clinical and demographic metadata was included differed by source and by participant, and the metadata was provided uncurated.

Comment on this clone: This receptor's antigen is unknown. Base qualities are missing; no much larger clone stands one base away.

The receptor's source is a man between 65 and 80 years old with active or convalescent COVID-19. Sequenced: peripheral blood.

The bases are TGTGCCAGCATAGGGGCAGGGGGAATCAGCTCTGGGGCCAACGTCCTGACTTTC. It specifies CASIGAGGISSGANVLTF. This sequence uses TRBV28 and TRBJ2-6; a stretch of 7 junction bases matches TRBD1. V lost 7 bases and J lost 0 bases, and the count of bases not matched to a germline gene is 12. CDR1 MDHEN and CDR2 SYDVKM are derived from the germline V gene. The CDR3 has 18 amino acids, counting the end cysteine and phenylalanine. Only the CDR3 portion is preserved as DNA: 54 bases, with reading frame beginning at the first base.